The 9 T cell receptor beta chains reported below all come from one sample, sequenced in a study of naive and memory T cell subsets. Both TRBC1 and TRBC2 were covered by a beta constant-region primer of two equimolar oligonucleotides. TCRdb reprocessed the UMI-ligation and nested PCR reads with MiXCR, giving one entry per CDR3 protein. The sample lists some 150,000 distinct CDR3 sequences; over 15% were seen once. The sample taken for sequencing was naive CD4+ T cells from blood. These receptors originate from a human donor in good health.

The gene calls are TRBV19 and TRBJ2-2; 11 bases match TRBD2. CDR3 length equals 16 residues. Germline-derived CDR1 and CDR2 are LNHDA and SQIVND (reference sequence). The V and J ends lost 6 bases and 6 bases, in that order; junction bases with no gene match: 9. CDR3 sequence: CASSSLLAGVAGELFF. CDR3 sequence (DNA): TGTGCCAGTAGCTCCTTACTAGCGGGAGTAGCCGGGGAGCTGTTTTTT.

This clonotype has only a few counts. The chain employs TRBV7-9 and TRBJ1-1; perhaps TRBD1 as D (6 bases). The V end lost 2 bases, the J end lost 1 base, and 11 bases lay between the germline ends. The germline V gene has CDR1 SEHNR and CDR2 FQNEAQ (reference sequence). The CDR3 runs to 15 residues. As DNA, the CDR3 is TGTGCCAGCAGCTTACGGTCAGGGGCGAACACTGAAGCTTTCTTT. Translation: CASSLRSGANTEAFF. Using reference TRBV7-9 and TRBJ1-1 for the parts outside the CDR3, the full variable domain is DTGVSQNPRHKITKRGQNVTFRCDPISEHNRLYWYRQTLGQGPEFLTYFQNEAQLEKSRLLSDRFSAERPKGSFSTLEIQRTEQGDSAMYLCASSLRSGANTEAFFGQGTRLTVV.

The chain has TRBV7-2 and TRBJ1-5; D unresolved. V was clipped by 5 bases and J by 7 bases, with 9 bases between them. CDR1 and CDR2 from the germline V gene are SGHTA and FQGNSA. There are 12 residues in the CDR3. CDR3 loop: CASSIYNQPQHF. As DNA, the CDR3 is TGTGCCAGCAGCATTTATAACCAGCCCCAGCATTTT.

The chain joins TRBV5-1 to TRBJ2-6; 7 bases are shared with TRBD1. This CDR3 contains 17 residues. V gave up 2 bases and J gave up 0 bases; unmatched junction bases: 5. Germline V gene sequence: CDR1 SGHRS, CDR2 YFSETQ. This chain's CDR3 is CASSFGTAASGANVLTF. Here the CDR3 DNA reads TGCGCCAGCAGCTTCGGGACAGCCGCCTCTGGGGCCAACGTCCTGACTTTC.

This clonotype was observed a few times. V gene TRBV5-8 combines with J gene TRBJ1-4, with TRBD1 matching over 8 bases. The CDR3 loop spans 18 amino acids. Germline CDR1 SGHTS, CDR2 YDEGEE. The V gene end was trimmed by 4 bases and the J gene end by 8 bases; junction bases not matched to a gene: 19. This CDR3 reads CASSPSTPDREFWEKLFF. CDR3 DNA sequence: TGTGCCAGCAGCCCGAGCACTCCGGACAGGGAATTTTGGGAAAAACTGTTTTTT.

V gene TRBV5-1 combines with J gene TRBJ2-2, with 8 bases that match TRBD2. Germline loops: CDR1 SGHRS, CDR2 YFSETQ. This CDR3 is built from 18 residues. V was pared by 0 bases and J by 4 bases, with 11 bases of the junction left unmatched. This CDR3 is CASSLGATLAVLTGELFF. The CDR3 bases are TGCGCCAGCAGCTTGGGGGCGACACTAGCGGTTCTCACCGGGGAGCTGTTTTTT.

This chain links TRBV30 with TRBJ1-1, with TRBD1 identical over 8 bases. The CDR3 sequence is 13 residues long. Germline loops: CDR1 GTSNPN, CDR2 SVGIG (reference sequence). Trimming at V came to 3 bases and at J to 4 bases, leaving 4 bases not matched to a gene. The CDR3 bases are TGTGCCTGGAGACTACAGGGGGGCACTGAAGCTTTCTTT. Translated: CAWRLQGGTEAFF.

In its sample, this clonotype was seen a few times. The V and J genes are TRBV7-9 and TRBJ2-7; 8 nucleotides line up with TRBD1. Germline assignment: CDR1 SEHNR and CDR2 FQNEAQ (reference sequence). J was trimmed by 0 bases and V by 1 base; bases with no gene match: 5. The CDR3 length is 16 residues. Written as DNA, the CDR3 is TGTGCCAGCAGCTTAGGGGACAGGAGTTACTCCTACGAGCAGTACTTC. It translates to CASSLGDRSYSYEQYF.

This clonotype appeared a few times. The chain carries TRBV7-9 and TRBJ2-1; D is tentatively TRBD1 or TRBD2 (6 bases each). Trimming removed 5 bases from V and 0 bases from J, with 17 bases in between. This CDR3 has 17 amino acids. The germline V gene has CDR1 SEHNR and CDR2 FQNEAQ (reference sequence). The CDR3: CASSAGGAQSSYNEQFF. In nucleotides, the CDR3 is TGTGCCAGCAGCGCCGGGGGCGCTCAGAGCTCCTACAATGAGCAGTTCTTC.